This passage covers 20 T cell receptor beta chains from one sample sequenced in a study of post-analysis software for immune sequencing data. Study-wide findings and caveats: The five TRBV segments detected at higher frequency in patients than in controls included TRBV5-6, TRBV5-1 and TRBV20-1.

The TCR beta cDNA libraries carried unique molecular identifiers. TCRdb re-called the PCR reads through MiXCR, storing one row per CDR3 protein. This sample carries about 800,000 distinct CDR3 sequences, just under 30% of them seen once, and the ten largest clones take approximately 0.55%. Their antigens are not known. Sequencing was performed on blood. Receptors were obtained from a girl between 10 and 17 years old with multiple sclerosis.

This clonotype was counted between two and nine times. The CDR3 reads CASSVAGANTDTQYF. The CDR3 bases are TGTGCCAGCAGCGTAGCGGGGGCCAACACAGATACGCAGTATTTT. The rearrangement links TRBV9 to TRBJ2-3, with D perhaps matching TRBD1 or TRBD2 (6 bases each). Looked up from germline, CDR1 is SGDLS and CDR2 is YYNGEE. V was cut by 0 bases and J by 2 bases, with 10 bases left in between. The length of the CDR3 is 15 residues.

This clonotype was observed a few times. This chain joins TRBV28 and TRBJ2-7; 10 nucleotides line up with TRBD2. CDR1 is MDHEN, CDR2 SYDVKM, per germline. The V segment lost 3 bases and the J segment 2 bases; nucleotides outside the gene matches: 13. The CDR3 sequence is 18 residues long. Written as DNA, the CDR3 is TGTGCCAGCAGTTTTTCAGGGTGGGCTAGCGGGAGTCCCTACGAGCAGTACTTC. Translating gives CASSFSGWASGSPYEQYF.

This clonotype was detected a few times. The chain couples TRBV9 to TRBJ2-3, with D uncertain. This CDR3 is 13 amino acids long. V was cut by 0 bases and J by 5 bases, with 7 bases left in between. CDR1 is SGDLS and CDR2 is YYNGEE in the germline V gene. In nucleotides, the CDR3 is TGTGCCAGCAGCGTAGATGGGGTAGATACGCAGTATTTT. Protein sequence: CASSVDGVDTQYF.

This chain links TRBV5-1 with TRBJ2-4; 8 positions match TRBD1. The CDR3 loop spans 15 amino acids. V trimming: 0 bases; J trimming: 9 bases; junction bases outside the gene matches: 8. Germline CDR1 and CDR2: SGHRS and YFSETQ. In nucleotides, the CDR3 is TGCGCCAGCAGCTTGGCGAGGACAGGGTTCAGCATTCAGTACTTC. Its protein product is CASSLARTGFSIQYF.

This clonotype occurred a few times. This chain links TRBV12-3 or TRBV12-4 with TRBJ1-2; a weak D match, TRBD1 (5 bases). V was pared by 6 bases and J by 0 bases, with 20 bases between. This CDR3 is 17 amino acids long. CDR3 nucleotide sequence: TGTGCCAGCAGCCTCCTTGGGCGGGGCAGTCCTAACTATGGCTACACCTTC. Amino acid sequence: CASSLLGRGSPNYGYTF.

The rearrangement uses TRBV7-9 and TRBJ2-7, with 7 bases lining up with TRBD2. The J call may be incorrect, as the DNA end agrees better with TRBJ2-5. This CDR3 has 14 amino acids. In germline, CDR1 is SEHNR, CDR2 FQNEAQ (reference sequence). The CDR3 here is CASSSYVGGETQYF. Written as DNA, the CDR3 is TGTGCCAGCAGCTCGTACGTGGGAGGGGAGACCCAGTACTTC.

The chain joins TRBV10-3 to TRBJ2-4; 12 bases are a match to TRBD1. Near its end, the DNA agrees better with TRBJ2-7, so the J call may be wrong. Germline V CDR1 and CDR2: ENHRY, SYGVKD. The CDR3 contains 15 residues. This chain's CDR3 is CAISPGTGGAGEQYF. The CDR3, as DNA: TGTGCCATAAGTCCCGGGACAGGGGGCGCGGGCGAGCAGTACTTC.

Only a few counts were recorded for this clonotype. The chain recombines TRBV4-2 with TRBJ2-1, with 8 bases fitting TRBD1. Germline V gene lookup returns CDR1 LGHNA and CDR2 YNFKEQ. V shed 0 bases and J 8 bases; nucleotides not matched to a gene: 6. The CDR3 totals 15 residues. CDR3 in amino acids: CASSQEDRAGDEQFF. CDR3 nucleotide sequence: TGTGCCAGCAGCCAAGAGGACAGGGCAGGTGATGAGCAGTTCTTC.

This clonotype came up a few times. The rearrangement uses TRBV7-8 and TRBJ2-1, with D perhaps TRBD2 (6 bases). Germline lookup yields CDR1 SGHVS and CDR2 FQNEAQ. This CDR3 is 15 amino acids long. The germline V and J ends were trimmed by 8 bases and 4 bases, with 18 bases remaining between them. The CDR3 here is CASFLGGGLYNEQFF. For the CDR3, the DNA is TGTGCCAGCTTCTTGGGGGGAGGTCTGTACAATGAGCAGTTCTTC.

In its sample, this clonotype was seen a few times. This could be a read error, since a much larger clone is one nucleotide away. Here the CDR3 reads CASSYCDTINNEQFF. The CDR3 bases are TGTGCCAGCAGTTACTGCGACACGATAAACAATGAGCAGTTCTTC. V gene TRBV6-5 combines with J gene TRBJ2-1; D gene unclear. Trimming removed 1 base at V and 5 bases at J, with 12 bases between. CDR3 length equals 15 residues. Per the germline V gene, CDR1 is MNHEY and CDR2 is SVGAGI.

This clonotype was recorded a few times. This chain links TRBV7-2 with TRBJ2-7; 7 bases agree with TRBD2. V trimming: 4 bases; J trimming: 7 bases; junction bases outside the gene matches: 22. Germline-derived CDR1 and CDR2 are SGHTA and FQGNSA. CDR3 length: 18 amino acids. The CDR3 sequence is CASSSSFYDGRNGEEQYF. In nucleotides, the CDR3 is TGTGCCAGCAGCTCTTCATTTTATGACGGGAGGAATGGGGAGGAGCAGTACTTC.

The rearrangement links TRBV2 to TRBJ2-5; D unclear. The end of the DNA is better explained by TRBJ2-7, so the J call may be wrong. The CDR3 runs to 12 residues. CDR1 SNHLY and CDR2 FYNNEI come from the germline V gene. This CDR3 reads CARETDLGEQYF. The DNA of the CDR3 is TGTGCCAGAGAGACGGATCTGGGCGAGCAGTACTTC.

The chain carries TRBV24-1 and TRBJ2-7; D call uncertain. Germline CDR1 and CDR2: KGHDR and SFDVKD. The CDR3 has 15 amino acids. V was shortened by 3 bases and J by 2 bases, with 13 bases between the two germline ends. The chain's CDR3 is CATSDPAAGTYEQYF. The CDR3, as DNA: TGTGCCACCAGTGATCCCGCGGCAGGTACCTACGAGCAGTACTTC.

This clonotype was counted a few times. The CDR3 loop is CASSEGARTYEQYF. Here the CDR3 DNA reads TGTGCCAGCTCAGAGGGGGCGCGAACCTACGAGCAGTACTTC. V usage is TRBV18 and J usage is TRBJ2-7; 7 bases are shared with TRBD1. The CDR3 has 14 amino acids. Unmatched junction bases numbered 6, after V lost 5 bases and J lost 2 bases. Germline CDR1 is KGHSH and CDR2 is LQKENI.

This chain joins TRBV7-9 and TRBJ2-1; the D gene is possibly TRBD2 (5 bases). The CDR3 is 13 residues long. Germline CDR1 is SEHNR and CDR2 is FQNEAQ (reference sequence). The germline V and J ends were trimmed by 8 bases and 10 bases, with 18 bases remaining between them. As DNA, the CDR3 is TGTGCCAGCGCCGGAAGAGGGCCGGGGGAGCAGTTCTTC. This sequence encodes CASAGRGPGEQFF.

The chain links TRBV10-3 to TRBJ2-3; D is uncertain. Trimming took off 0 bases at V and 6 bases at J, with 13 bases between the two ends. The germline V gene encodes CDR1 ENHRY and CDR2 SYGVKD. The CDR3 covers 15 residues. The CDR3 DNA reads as TGTGCCATCAGTGAGTCGTTTCCGGGTTCGGATACGCAGTATTTT. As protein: CAISESFPGSDTQYF.

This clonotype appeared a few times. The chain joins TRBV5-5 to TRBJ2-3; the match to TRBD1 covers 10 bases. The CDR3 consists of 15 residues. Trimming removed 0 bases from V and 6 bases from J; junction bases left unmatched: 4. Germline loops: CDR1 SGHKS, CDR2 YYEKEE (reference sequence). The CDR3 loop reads CASSLAGTGADTQYF. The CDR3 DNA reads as TGTGCCAGCAGCTTGGCCGGGACAGGGGCCGATACGCAGTATTTT.

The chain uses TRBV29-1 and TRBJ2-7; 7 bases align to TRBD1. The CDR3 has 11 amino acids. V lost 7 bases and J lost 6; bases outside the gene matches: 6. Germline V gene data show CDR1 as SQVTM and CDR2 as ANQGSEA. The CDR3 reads CSGNTGAEQYF. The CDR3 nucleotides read TGCAGCGGAAATACAGGGGCCGAGCAGTACTTC.

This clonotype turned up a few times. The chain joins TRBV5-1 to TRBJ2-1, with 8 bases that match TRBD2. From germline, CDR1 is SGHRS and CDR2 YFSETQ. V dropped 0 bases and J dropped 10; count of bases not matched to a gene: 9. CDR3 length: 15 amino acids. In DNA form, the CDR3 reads TGCGCCAGCAGCTTGGACGGGGGGGCCATGTGGGAGCAGTTCTTC. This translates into CASSLDGGAMWEQFF.

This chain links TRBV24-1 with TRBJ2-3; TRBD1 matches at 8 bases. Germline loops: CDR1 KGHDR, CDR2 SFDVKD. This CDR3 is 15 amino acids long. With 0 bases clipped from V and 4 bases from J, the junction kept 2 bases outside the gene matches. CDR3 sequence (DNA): TGTGCCACCAGTGATTTGGCAGGGGGCGCAGATACGCAGTATTTT. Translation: CATSDLAGGADTQYF.